The 30 T cell receptor beta chains below come from one sample, sequenced in a study of CD8 T cells in ankylosing spondylitis. Regarding the study as a whole: Blood of patients with ankylosing spondylitis appeared to be characterized by a TCR beta motif of eight highly homologous variants.

TCRdb ran MiXCR on the 5' RACE reads and lists one entry per CDR3 protein. The table shows 750,000 to 850,000 distinct CDR3 sequences, with about 12% occurring only once. These receptors lack a known antigen. Source material: blood, either unsorted or a sorted T cell fraction (not recorded which). These receptors were taken from a male donor with ankylosing spondylitis.

This clonotype was detected a few times. This sequence joins TRBV10-3 and TRBJ1-2, with TRBD1 matching 7 bases. V shed 5 bases, J shed 4 bases, and the junction held 13 bases outside the gene matches. The CDR3 loop spans 16 amino acids. Germline V gene lookup returns CDR1 ENHRY and CDR2 SYGVKD. As DNA, the CDR3 is TGTGCCATCAGTCAAACGTACAGGGGCTCGGGCTATGGCTACACCTTC. This codes for CAISQTYRGSGYGYTF.

There are many counts of this clonotype. The chain is built from TRBV12-3 or TRBV12-4 and TRBJ1-1; 9 nucleotides line up with TRBD1. CDR3 size: 13 residues. The junction had 4 bases not matched to a gene; V was cut back by 7 bases and J by 4 bases. DNA for the CDR3: TGTGCCAGCACTCTGACAGGGGGCACTGAAGCTTTCTTT. Translating it yields CASTLTGGTEAFF.

J is TRBJ2-3 and V is TRBV27; tentatively, D is TRBD1 (6 bases). Germline assignment: CDR1 MNHEY and CDR2 SMNVEV (reference sequence). The CDR3 runs to 13 residues. The V end was cut by 3 bases, the J end by 7 bases, with 11 bases between. This CDR3 reads CASSFRRDNTQYF. The CDR3 region has the DNA TGTGCCAGCAGTTTTAGACGGGACAATACGCAGTATTTT.

This clonotype occurred a few times. In DNA, the CDR3 is TGTGCCAGCAGCCAAAATGGACAGGGATCCTACGAGCAGTACTTC. Translated: CASSQNGQGSYEQYF. J is TRBJ2-7 and V is TRBV4-2; 8 bases align to TRBD1. V was clipped by 2 bases and J by 1 base; unmatched bases: 4. This CDR3 is 15 amino acids long. From germline, CDR1 is LGHNA and CDR2 YNFKEQ.

This clonotype was seen only a few times. This chain connects TRBV7-3 to TRBJ2-1; weak D call: TRBD1 (5 bases). The length of the CDR3 is 14 residues. Trimming removed 5 bases from V and 7 bases from J, with 15 bases in between. Germline V gene lookup returns CDR1 SGHTA and CDR2 FQGTGA. The CDR3 region is CASSPNRFGNEQFF. The CDR3 coding sequence is TGTGCCAGCAGCCCTAACAGGTTCGGGAATGAGCAGTTCTTC.

V is TRBV4-1 and J is TRBJ2-7, with a weak D call TRBD2 (6 bases). The CDR3 extends over 15 amino acids. CDR1 is MGHRA, CDR2 YSYEKL, per germline. Trimming stripped 4 bases from V and 4 bases from J, with 17 bases between. The CDR3, as DNA: TGCGCCAGCAGCCTGGAGGGGTTTCGAGGGTACGAGCAGTACTTC. This encodes CASSLEGFRGYEQYF.

A few counts support this clonotype. V and J are TRBV5-1 and TRBJ1-4, with a possible D match to TRBD1 (6 bases). The CDR3 runs 14 residues. V gave up 0 bases and J gave up 6 bases, with 9 bases separating them. CDR1 SGHRS and CDR2 YFSETQ come from the germline V gene. The chain's CDR3 is CASSLDRVDEKLFF. The DNA for the CDR3 is TGCGCCAGCAGCTTGGACAGGGTGGATGAAAAACTGTTTTTT.

This sequence joins TRBV18 and TRBJ1-4; the D is unclear. Trimming shortened V by 2 bases and J by 3 bases, and 10 bases separated the two germline ends. The germline gives CDR1 KGHSH, CDR2 LQKENI. This CDR3 contains 15 residues. This CDR3 is CASSPTQESNEKLFF. The CDR3, as DNA: TGTGCCAGCTCACCAACGCAGGAGTCTAATGAAAAACTGTTTTTT.

This clonotype was counted a few times. The J gene is TRBJ2-2, the V gene TRBV5-1; 7 positions agree with TRBD1. After removal of 4 bases from V and 3 bases from J, the junction contained 6 bases not matched to a gene. The CDR3 extends over 15 amino acids. CDR1 and CDR2 (germline): SGHRS, YFSETQ. CDR3: CASSVTGPDTGELFF. The CDR3 DNA reads TGCGCCAGCAGCGTGACAGGGCCAGACACCGGGGAGCTGTTTTTT.

This clonotype has just a few counts. The CDR3 here is CASSSPSETGANVLTF. CDR3 bases: TGTGCCAGCAGTTCACCTAGCGAAACTGGGGCCAACGTCCTGACTTTC. The rearrangement joins TRBV28 to TRBJ2-6; possible D gene TRBD2, 6 bases. V was clipped by 4 bases and J by 2 bases, with 12 bases between them. The CDR3 runs to 16 residues. The germline V gene encodes CDR1 MDHEN and CDR2 SYDVKM.

There are a few counts of this clonotype. The V and J genes are TRBV9 and TRBJ1-2; TRBD1 aligns across 7 bases. The CDR3 sequence is 13 residues long. J lost 12 bases, V lost 4 bases, and 12 bases had no gene match. The germline V gene encodes CDR1 SGDLS and CDR2 YYNGEE. For the CDR3, the DNA is TGTGCCAGCAGCCCCTATGCCCAGGGGGGAGACACCTTC. Translation: CASSPYAQGGDTF.

The chain links TRBV7-9 to TRBJ2-7; 8 nucleotides align to TRBD1. The germline CDR1 and CDR2 sequences are SEHNR and FQNEAQ (reference sequence). The V segment lost 8 bases and the J segment 2 bases; nucleotides outside the gene matches: 5. This CDR3 is built from 13 residues. The CDR3 loop reads CASGRTGTYEQYF. As DNA, the CDR3 is TGTGCCAGCGGAAGGACAGGGACCTACGAGCAGTACTTC.

The chain is built from TRBV30 and TRBJ2-5; weak D call: TRBD2 (6 bases). V gave up 3 bases and J gave up 6 bases, with 14 bases separating them. The germline V gene has CDR1 GTSNPN and CDR2 SVGIG (reference sequence). The CDR3 contains 13 residues. CDR3 nucleotides: TGTGCCTGGAGCGGTAGCGGCGGCCAGACCCAGTACTTC. Protein sequence: CAWSGSGGQTQYF.

Ten or more counts support this clonotype. The chain is built from TRBV5-1 and TRBJ1-6; the D is unclear. Trimming took 0 bases from V and 8 from J, leaving 12 bases between them. CDR3 length: 15 amino acids. Per the germline V gene, CDR1 is SGHRS and CDR2 is YFSETQ. This chain's CDR3 is CASSLVRGGDSPLHF. In DNA form, the CDR3 reads TGCGCCAGCAGCTTGGTTCGGGGTGGCGATTCACCCCTCCACTTT.

V and J are TRBV6-2 or TRBV6-3 and TRBJ2-5, with D perhaps matching TRBD1 or TRBD2 (7 bases each). V lost 7 bases to trimming and J lost 1 base, with 13 bases between them. The germline gives CDR1 MNHEY, CDR2 SVGEGT. This CDR3 comprises 14 residues. CDR3 DNA sequence: TGTGCCAGCATCCAGGGGGGGCCCCAAGAGACCCAGTACTTC. Translated, it gives CASIQGGPQETQYF.

This clonotype was seen more than once but under ten times. The chain employs TRBV18 and TRBJ2-1, with 7 bases aligning to TRBD1. Germline trimming cut 3 bases from V and 12 bases from J; bases unmatched to any gene: 20. The CDR3 is made up of 17 amino acids. CDR1 and CDR2 from the germline V gene are KGHSH and LQKENI. The CDR3 protein is CASSPRDSGLLFSGQFF. CDR3 sequence (DNA): TGTGCCAGCTCACCTCGGGACAGCGGATTATTGTTCAGTGGGCAGTTCTTC.

A few counts support this clonotype. This sequence joins TRBV28 and TRBJ2-7; 7 bases map to TRBD2. The CDR3 runs 16 residues. From germline, CDR1 is MDHEN and CDR2 SYDVKM. V shed 2 bases and J 5 bases; nucleotides not matched to a gene: 12. The CDR3 spells CASSLLGTIGMNEQYF. The CDR3 DNA reads as TGTGCCAGCAGTTTACTCGGGACTATAGGTATGAACGAGCAGTACTTC. The full variable domain, its missing parts supplied by reference TRBV28 and TRBJ2-7, is DVKVTQSSRYLVKRTGEKVFLECVQDMDHENMFWYRQDPGLGLRLIYFSYDVKMKEKGDIPEGYSVSREKKERFSLILESASTNQTSMYLCASSLLGTIGMNEQYFGPGTRLTVT.

Many counts were recorded for this clonotype. The chain employs TRBV27 and TRBJ2-3; D may be TRBD1 (5 bases). CDR1 is MNHEY and CDR2 is SMNVEV in the germline V gene (reference sequence). The V and J ends lost 4 bases and 5 bases respectively, with 19 bases between them. The CDR3 is 16 residues long. In DNA form, the CDR3 reads TGTGCCAGCAGTTCGCGACAGAAATTCACCGTAGATACGCAGTATTTT. It is translated as CASSSRQKFTVDTQYF.

This clonotype was seen more than once but under ten times. V gene TRBV7-2 combines with J gene TRBJ1-4; D not resolved. V was pared by 5 bases and J by 8 bases, with 18 bases between. The V gene's germline CDR1 is SGHTA and CDR2 FQGNSA. The CDR3 length is 15 residues. CDR3 bases: TGTGCCAGCAGCGCAGGCCACGGCTTGGGGGAAAAACTGTTTTTT. Translated: CASSAGHGLGEKLFF.

V and J are TRBV4-3 and TRBJ2-7; 8 nucleotides agree with TRBD1. The CDR3 totals 15 residues. V lost 4 bases, J lost 2 bases, and 7 bases stayed unmatched. Germline assignment: CDR1 LGHNA and CDR2 YSLEER. The DNA of the CDR3 is TGCGCCAGCAGCCGTGAGGGGACAGGTGCCTACGAGCAGTACTTC. Translating it yields CASSREGTGAYEQYF.

This clonotype was seen repeatedly, ten times or more. The chain joins TRBV28 to TRBJ1-5; no reliable D call. CDR3 size: 17 residues. Germline-derived CDR1 and CDR2 are MDHEN and SYDVKM. The germline V and J ends were trimmed by 2 bases and 2 bases, with 16 bases remaining between them. CDR3 sequence (DNA): TGTGCCAGCAGTTTAGGGCCGGCGGTGGTGGGCAATCAGCCCCAGCATTTT. This translates into CASSLGPAVVGNQPQHF.

The rearrangement links TRBV20-1 to TRBJ2-1; D ambiguous. The germline V gene has CDR1 DFQATT and CDR2 SNEGSKA (reference sequence). V dropped 7 bases and J dropped 2 bases, with 12 bases sitting between them. CDR3 length: 13 amino acids. The CDR3 region has the DNA TGCAGTGAAAAAGGCGCTACCTACAATGAGCAGTTCTTC. This codes for CSEKGATYNEQFF.

There are many counts of this clonotype. This chain links TRBV6-1 with TRBJ1-5, with D possibly being TRBD1 (5 bases). The V gene's germline CDR1 is MNHNS and CDR2 SASEGT. The CDR3 is 14 residues long. The germline V and J ends were trimmed by 6 bases and 1 base, with 10 bases remaining between them. CDR3 bases: TGTGCCAGCAGACGCGGGGGAAGCAATCAGCCCCAGCATTTT. Its protein product is CASRRGGSNQPQHF.

V gene TRBV5-4 combines with J gene TRBJ1-2; D not certain. This CDR3 spans 15 amino acids. Germline V CDR1 and CDR2: SGHNT, YYREEE (reference sequence). V shed 3 bases and J shed 5 bases, with 17 bases lying between them. CDR3 amino acids: CASSSSFGFSYGYTF. CDR3 nucleotides: TGTGCCAGCAGCTCATCATTCGGGTTCTCATATGGCTACACCTTC.

CDR3 coding DNA: TGCAGTGCTAGGACCCCACGAGCGGAATTCTACAATGAGCAGTTCTTC. Protein product: CSARTPRAEFYNEQFF. The rearrangement joins TRBV20-1 to TRBJ2-1; D might be TRBD2 (5 bases). CDR1 and CDR2 (germline): DFQATT, SNEGSKA (reference sequence). Deletions cut 3 bases from V and 3 bases from J, with 18 bases between. This CDR3 comprises 16 residues.

There are many counts of this clonotype. V gene TRBV12-3 or TRBV12-4 combines with J gene TRBJ1-1; 9 nucleotides align to TRBD1. V shed 6 bases and J 5 bases; nucleotides not matched to a gene: 4. The CDR3 spans 13 residues. The CDR3 DNA is TGTGCCAGCAGCACACAGGGGGCAACTGAAGCTTTCTTT. Translated, it gives CASSTQGATEAFF.

In this sample, this clonotype turned up a few times. J is TRBJ2-1 and V is TRBV12-3 or TRBV12-4; D gene ambiguous. Trimming stripped 7 bases from V and 10 bases from J, with 14 bases between. The CDR3 is 12 amino acids. The CDR3 nucleotides read TGTGCCAGCACCAGCTACGGTCGGGAGCAGTTCTTC. Protein: CASTSYGREQFF.

This clonotype was detected only a few times. The V gene is TRBV5-4, the J gene TRBJ1-2; TRBD1 aligns across 7 bases. The CDR3 has 15 residues. The V gene's germline CDR1 is SGHNT and CDR2 YYREEE (reference sequence). Unmatched junction bases numbered 6, after V lost 3 bases and J lost 1 base. For the CDR3, the DNA is TGTGCCAGCAGCTCCGACAGGGCAATTAACTATGGCTACACCTTC. Its protein is CASSSDRAINYGYTF.

This clonotype was counted between two and nine times. V usage is TRBV20-1 and J usage is TRBJ2-7; D perhaps matches TRBD1 (7 bases). The CDR3 is 14 residues long. Germline V lookup: CDR1 DFQATT, CDR2 SNEGSKA (reference sequence). Trimming took off 1 base at V and 5 bases at J, with 15 bases between the two ends. The CDR3 reads CSARGGTAPNEQYF. DNA of the CDR3: TGCAGTGCTAGAGGCGGGACAGCTCCTAACGAGCAGTACTTC.

This clonotype was picked up a small number of times. The genes are TRBV28 and TRBJ1-3; D gene uncertain. This CDR3 region has 14 residues. Germline V CDR1 and CDR2: MDHEN, SYDVKM. V was cut by 4 bases and J by 2 bases, with 9 bases left in between. CDR3 amino acids: CASSSRNAGNTIYF. The CDR3 nucleotides read TGTGCCAGCAGTTCCCGTAATGCTGGAAACACCATATATTTT.